This T cell receptor (beta chain) is drawn from a study of Ad26.COV2.S vaccination and SARS-CoV-2 variants. Study-wide context: Intramuscular Ad26.COV2.S at 5x10^10 or 1x10^11 viral particles. Study-wide findings and caveats: TCR breadth and depth analyses may have underestimated total T cell responses. Reportedly, after vaccination the spike-specific CD8+ and CD4+ T cell responses displayed substantial breadth. Non-spike TCR breadth was similar in vaccine and placebo recipients.

Clones were sequenced by immunoSEQ multiplex PCR, and TCRdb holds only the in-frame ones, with some missing. This table has 300,000 to 500,000 clones, approximately 91% appearing once. Remarks on this clone: Its cognate antigen is unknown.

Treatment indicated: approximately 18 received Ad26.COV2.S at low or high dose, single or two shots; a few received placebo; per-sample allocation not given. The investigators took samples on day 63 after the first vaccine or placebo injection. The sequencing used peripheral blood, collected in a trial of Ad26.COV2.S vaccine versus placebo. This clonotype originated in a person aged 18-65 years who received the Ad26.COV2.S COVID-19 vaccine or a placebo.

CDR3 amino acids: CASTIGTGAFGYTF. The CDR3 nucleotides read TGTGCCAGCACCATCGGGACAGGGGCTTTTGGCTACACCTTC. J is TRBJ1-2 and V is TRBV7-9, with 10 bases lining up with TRBD1. V shed 7 bases, J shed 7 bases, and the junction held 9 bases outside the gene matches. CDR3 size: 14 residues. Germline CDR1 is SEHNR and CDR2 is FQNEAQ (reference sequence).